This entry is about one TCR beta chain. The antigen is undetermined. The entry originates in a study of early T cells in non-severe SARS-CoV-2 infection. Overall study context: Alpha and beta chains were unpaired, from unsorted whole-blood bulk RNA. Whole-study results and caveats: VDJdb matching skewed toward anti-spike CD8 responses, missing private and CD4 specificities.

V was cut by 4 bases and J by 5 bases, with 14 bases left in between. The CDR3 length is 14 residues. The germline V gene has CDR1 SQVTM and CDR2 ANQGSEA. Individual cDNA molecules received unique molecular identifiers. TCRdb passed the 5' RACE reads through MiXCR, listing each CDR3 protein once. The table lists some 96,000 distinct CDR3 sequences, approximately 13% of them singletons. Source material: whole blood. The V gene is TRBV29-1, the J gene TRBJ2-2; possible D gene TRBD2, 5 bases. This TCR came from an adult who was a healthcare worker with PCR-confirmed SARS-CoV-2 infection or an uninfected control (not recorded which). The CDR3 DNA sequence: TGCAGCGTTGTCTCGGGGTGGGGTACCGGGGAGCTGTTTTTT. The encoded protein is CSVVSGWGTGELFF.